This T cell receptor (beta chain) was recorded in a study of CD8+ T cells in alopecia areata. Study findings and constraints: Compared with normal scalp, lesional scalp had higher clonality and more expanded CD8+ clones. Many of the expanded lesional clones endured in scalp and blood while on tofacitinib. Among the top 100, expanded CD8+ clones, as well as scalp clonality, were significantly decreased by tofacitinib.

Treatment given: oral pan-JAK inhibitor, 5-10 mg twice daily. The study team obtained lesional scalp punch biopsies and peripheral blood from alopecia areata patients. This clone was seen more than once but under ten times. Antigen specificity is unknown. Germline CDR1 LNHDA, CDR2 SQIVND (reference sequence). V dropped 2 bases and J dropped 2 bases, with 16 bases sitting between them. There are 16 residues in the CDR3. Reverse transcribed after extraction, RNA yielded cDNA as the sequencing template. Assay used: immunoSEQ multiplex PCR; TCRdb lists only in-frame clones, some missing. Of about 190,000 clones listed, 60% to 70% were seen once; the top ten hold less than 0.8%.

The rearrangement joins TRBV19 to TRBJ2-7, with D perhaps matching TRBD1 or TRBD2 (5 bases each). The sequence was collected from a human donor with alopecia areata. The sample was CD4+ T cells sorted from blood, taken at week 4, from a patient treated with tofacitinib. Written as DNA, the CDR3 is TGTGCCAGTAGTATAATGGGGGTCGTTCCTACCTACGAGCAGTACTTC. The encoded protein is CASSIMGVVPTYEQYF.